Below, 13 T cell receptor beta chains from the same sample are listed, as sequenced in a study of T cell responses to AZD1222 COVID-19 vaccine. Libraries were prepared by immunoSEQ multiplex PCR; TCRdb keeps only in-frame clonotypes and omits some of them. The table lists 100,000 to 150,000 clones, around 90% of them singletons. The material was peripheral blood, obtained on day 0 of AZD1222 vaccination. The receptors were gathered from an adult in good health.

The chain couples TRBV9 to TRBJ1-6, with 7 bases lining up with TRBD1. Germline V gene lookup returns CDR1 SGDLS and CDR2 YYNGEE. The CDR3 extends over 14 amino acids. The ends lost 0 bases at V and 9 bases at J; junction bases unmatched: 3. CDR3 protein: CASSVEGALSPLHF. The DNA for the CDR3 is TGTGCCAGCAGCGTAGAGGGGGCGCTTTCACCCCTCCACTTT. Looking up the rest from reference TRBV9 and TRBJ1-6 gives the full variable domain: DSGVTQTPKHLITATGQRVTLRCSPRSGDLSVYWYQQSLDQGLQFLIQYYNGEERAKGNILERFSAQQFPDLHSELNLSSLELGDSALYFCASSVEGALSPLHFGNGTRLTVT.

The chain has TRBV6-2 or TRBV6-3 and TRBJ1-4; D is possibly TRBD1 (5 bases). This CDR3 contains 18 residues. V was cut by 6 bases and J by 7 bases, with 27 bases left in between. In germline, CDR1 is MNHEY, CDR2 SVGEGT. This chain's CDR3 is CASSPSWQEGPYREKLFF. The CDR3, as DNA: TGTGCCAGCAGCCCTAGTTGGCAAGAGGGACCTTATCGTGAAAAACTGTTTTTT.

The V call is TRBV28, the J call TRBJ1-2; D uncertain. CDR3 size: 14 residues. Trimming pared 5 bases from V and 4 bases from J, leaving 14 bases between. In germline, CDR1 is MDHEN, CDR2 SYDVKM. The CDR3 coding sequence is TGTGCCAGCAGTCGGGCTAGCCTTGGCTATGGCTACACCTTC. Its translation: CASSRASLGYGYTF.

The rearrangement joins TRBV4-3 to TRBJ2-1; 9 positions agree with TRBD1. The CDR3 runs to 16 residues. Per germline, CDR1 LGHNA and CDR2 YSLEER. V trimming: 1 base; J trimming: 4 bases; junction bases outside the gene matches: 5. The CDR3 loop is CASSQAAGQGYNEQFF. CDR3 nucleotide sequence: TGCGCCAGCAGCCAAGCCGCCGGACAGGGGTACAATGAGCAGTTCTTC.

The rearrangement uses TRBV12-3 or TRBV12-4 and TRBJ1-1; no definite D call. V was shortened by 2 bases and J by 0 bases, with 1 base between the two germline ends. This CDR3 comprises 12 residues. The DNA of the CDR3 is TGTGCCAGCAGTTTAATGAACACTGAAGCTTTCTTT. Translation gives CASSLMNTEAFF.

The table lists this clone with a count of one. The chain recombines TRBV6-5 with TRBJ2-2, with 8 nucleotides matching TRBD2. CDR1 and CDR2 from the germline V gene are MNHEY and SVGAGI. The CDR3 has 13 residues. The ends lost 7 bases at V and 6 bases at J; junction bases unmatched: 4. The CDR3 spells CASTRLASGELFF. In DNA, the CDR3 is TGTGCCAGCACCAGACTAGCGTCCGGGGAGCTGTTTTTT.

This rearrangement joins TRBV29-1 to TRBJ1-5; no clear D gene. The V end was cut by 4 bases, the J end by 5 bases, with 12 bases between. This CDR3 has 13 amino acids. Germline V gene sequence: CDR1 SQVTM, CDR2 ANQGSEA. The CDR3 coding sequence is TGCAGCGTTGGAATGGGTGGGGATCAGCCCCAGCATTTT. Translation gives CSVGMGGDQPQHF.

The gene calls are TRBV7-9 and TRBJ2-5; possible D gene TRBD2, 5 bases. Trimming took off 5 bases at V and 8 bases at J, with 21 bases between the two ends. Germline CDR1 and CDR2: SEHNR and FQNEAQ (reference sequence). This CDR3 spans 15 amino acids. CDR3 in DNA: TGTGCCAGCAGCCCCGCCCGATTTGGGCGGGTAACCCAGTACTTC. Translation: CASSPARFGRVTQYF.

The V call is TRBV29-1, the J call TRBJ1-2; weak D call: TRBD1 (5 bases). Trimming stripped 4 bases from V and 2 bases from J, with 5 bases between. Looked up from germline, CDR1 is SQVTM and CDR2 is ANQGSEA. This CDR3 has 11 amino acids. CDR3 protein: CSVAGNYGYTF. The CDR3 coding sequence is TGCAGCGTTGCAGGGAACTATGGCTACACCTTC.

This chain connects TRBV15 to TRBJ1-5, with D possibly TRBD1 on 5 matching bases. The CDR3 loop spans 18 amino acids. The V and J ends lost 0 bases and 3 bases respectively, with 18 bases between them. Germline V CDR1 and CDR2: LNHNV, YYDKDF (reference sequence). The CDR3: CATSRDPPGNLNNQPQHF. The CDR3 nucleotides are TGTGCCACCAGCAGAGACCCTCCAGGGAATCTCAACAATCAGCCCCAGCATTTT.

This clone occurred a few times. The rearrangement joins TRBV4-3 to TRBJ2-7; D possibly corresponds to TRBD2 (6 bases). V lost 0 bases to trimming and J lost 3 bases, with 12 bases between them. This CDR3 is 15 amino acids long. Germline values: CDR1 LGHNA, CDR2 YSLEER. The CDR3 loop reads CASSQEGTGFYEQYF. DNA of the CDR3: TGCGCCAGCAGCCAAGAAGGGACTGGGTTCTACGAGCAGTACTTC.

This chain links TRBV4-3 with TRBJ1-2, with a tentative D call TRBD1 (5 bases). V shed 0 bases and J shed 6 bases, with 14 bases lying between them. The CDR3 has 15 residues. Germline V CDR1 and CDR2: LGHNA, YSLEER. The CDR3 reads CASSQDEGQGNGYTF. DNA of the CDR3: TGCGCCAGCAGCCAAGATGAAGGCCAGGGAAATGGCTACACCTTC.

With regard to this clone: This sample includes further DNA sequences coding for the same CDR3. This rearrangement joins TRBV5-1 to TRBJ1-1; D is ambiguous. The V and J ends lost 3 bases and 2 bases respectively, with 11 bases between them. Germline CDR1 reads SGHRS; CDR2 reads YFSETQ. The CDR3 has 14 amino acids. The DNA for the CDR3 is TGCGCCAGCAGCTCCAGGACCGCAAACACTGAAGCTTTCTTT. Translated: CASSSRTANTEAFF.